This TCR beta chain was profiled in a study of blood T cell repertoires in COVID-19 (TCRdb year 2020). In the study overall: The collaborator samples originated in the United States, Italy and Spain and spanned the acute and convalescent phases of COVID-19. The samples were drawn from the first 160 participants of the ongoing ImmuneRACE study and from 950 to 1,500 subjects provided by 6 global collaborators. A de-identified subject ID, COVID-19 status, age in years and sex were almost always included in the sample metadata. A freely available public database, intended as a resource for researchers studying the immune response to SARS-CoV-2, is where the repertoires were released. Subjects who had been exposed to COVID-19, were actively infected with it, or had recovered from it provided the deeply sampled blood TCRbeta repertoires that made up the dataset. The material from the prospective study consisted of cDNA or gDNA derived from T cells, B-cell-depleted T cells, or PBMCs. Where available, HLA class I and class II types were obtained from metadata supplied by the sample provider rather than from assay-based typing. Overall results and qualifications from the work: The amount of clinical and demographic metadata varied by source and participant and was provided uncurated.

In the case of this clone: Its specific antigen is unknown. The record has no base qualities; no much larger clone is one base away.

The collaborating institutions used their own protocols to collect whole blood in K2EDTA tubes. Collaborator samples were shipped for TCRbeta analysis as frozen whole blood, isolated PBMCs, or DNA extracted from either sample type. The CDR3 sequence holds 18 residues, the cysteine and phenylalanine included. Only CDR3 DNA is held: 54 bases, read in frame from base 1. CDR1 and CDR2 are drawn from the germline V gene: SGHVS, FQNEAQ. Compared with germline, V lacks 1 base and J lacks 0 bases; bases without a gene match: 4. The immunoSEQ Assay, a bias-controlled multiplex PCR, was used to amplify TCRbeta CDR3 regions from genomic DNA. Per the original workflow: Within the assay, amplification of reference gene primers was used to estimate how many nucleated cells each sample contained. To quantify the absolute abundance of each unique TCRbeta CDR3 rearrangement, sequence reads were collapsed and filtered. For each sample, productive Simpson clonality was calculated as the square root of Simpson's diversity index across productive rearrangements. Imported from immuneACCESS, the table was reduced by TCRdb to in-frame sequences with V and J called. These copies leave out some clones; in studies compared against another copy, an unresolved V gene accounts for under half, and the cause of the remainder is not known. That table furnishes V, J and clone size, whereas the DNA furnished D and trimming. Across this sample there are some 150,000 clones, with more than 65% seen only once. About 8.9% of the sample is in the top ten clones.

The chain is assembled from TRBV7-8 and TRBJ2-1, with 12 junctional bases fitting TRBD2. This TCR was recovered from a woman aged 45-65 years with acute or convalescent COVID-19. Sequences were obtained from peripheral blood. This receptor carries the CDR3 CASSLGRLAGVSYNEQFF. The bases read TGTGCCAGCAGCTTAGGAAGACTAGCGGGGGTCTCCTACAATGAGCAGTTCTTC.